The 16 T cell receptor beta chains below come from one sample, sequenced in a study of cytomegalovirus exposure and HLA in healthy donors. The study ran its PCR with 60 Vbeta and 13 Jbeta primers. Profiled with immunoSEQ multiplex PCR; TCRdb holds only in-frame clones, not every one. The top ten clones hold around 3.6% of a sample with 75,000 to 100,000 clones, around 77% of them seen once. Input material: PBMCs. These receptors were obtained from a man in his forties in good health and CMV-seronegative.

This clone was seen a handful of times. A read error may account for a junction end that differs from germline. The gene calls are TRBV7-7 and TRBJ2-3; 10 positions match TRBD2. The CDR3 has 15 residues. CDR1 and CDR2 (germline): SSHAT, FNYEAQ (reference sequence). This CDR3 reads CASSLGTSGTDTQYF. The CDR3 nucleotides read TGTGCTAGCAGCTTGGGGACTAGCGGCACAGATACGCAGTATTTT.

CDR3 coding DNA: TGTGCCAGCAGCTTAGCGGGGGGGAGGGCAGATACGCAGTATTTT. Translating gives CASSLAGGRADTQYF. The chain is built from TRBV11-2 and TRBJ2-3, with 8 bases matching TRBD2. The CDR3 covers 15 residues. Unmatched junction bases numbered 4, after V lost 1 base and J lost 4 bases. Germline V gene data show CDR1 as SGHAT and CDR2 as FQNNGV. The full variable domain, rest sourced from reference TRBV11-2 and TRBJ2-3, is EAGVAQSPRYKIIEKRQSVAFWCNPISGHATLYWYQQILGQGPKLLIQFQNNGVVDDSQLPKDRFSAERLKGVDSTLKIQPAKLEDSAVYLCASSLAGGRADTQYFGPGTRLTVL.

This clone was recorded once. The DNA for the CDR3 is TGTGCCAGCAGGATAACAGGCAAAACGGATTCACCCCTCCACTTT. Translated: CASRITGKTDSPLHF. V is TRBV7-9 and J is TRBJ1-6; TRBD1 is a possible D gene (5 bases). This CDR3 has 15 amino acids. The germline gives CDR1 SEHNR, CDR2 FQNEAQ (reference sequence). V lost 6 bases and J lost 8, with 17 bases in between.

This clone was counted only a few times. V and J are TRBV19 and TRBJ2-1; D uncertain. The CDR3 totals 14 residues. V gave up 3 bases and J gave up 0 bases, with 6 bases separating them. CDR1 and CDR2 from the germline V gene are LNHDA and SQIVND (reference sequence). Here the CDR3 DNA reads TGTGCCAGTAGTATTTCCTTCTCCTACAATGAGCAGTTCTTC. It encodes CASSISFSYNEQFF.

The chain joins TRBV6-1 to TRBJ1-5; no clear D. Trimming removed 6 bases at V and 6 bases at J, with 12 bases between. Germline loops: CDR1 MNHNS, CDR2 SASEGT. The CDR3 consists of 13 residues. CDR3 sequence: CASRASDGQPQHF. CDR3 coding DNA: TGTGCCAGCAGGGCCTCAGATGGTCAGCCCCAGCATTTT.

The chain employs TRBV6-5 and TRBJ1-1, with D possibly matching TRBD1 (6 bases). CDR1 is MNHEY, CDR2 SVGAGI, per germline. The CDR3 contains 14 residues. V lost 6 bases to trimming and J lost 4 bases, with 15 bases between them. The CDR3 DNA reads as TGTGCCAGCAGAGTCACAGGGAAGAGCACTGAAGCTTTCTTT. Protein sequence: CASRVTGKSTEAFF.

V gene TRBV9 combines with J gene TRBJ1-2, with 10 bases identical to TRBD1. The length of the CDR3 is 13 residues. Trimming removed 3 bases from V and 5 bases from J; junction bases left unmatched: 1. CDR1 is SGDLS and CDR2 is YYNGEE in the germline V gene. In DNA, the CDR3 is TGTGCCAGCAGCGAGGGACAGGGGTATGGCTACACCTTC. Protein: CASSEGQGYGYTF.

V and J are TRBV5-1 and TRBJ2-7; D gene unclear. Germline V gene sequence: CDR1 SGHRS, CDR2 YFSETQ. The length of the CDR3 is 13 residues. V shed 4 bases and J shed 3 bases, with 11 bases lying between them. CDR3 DNA: TGCGCCAGCAGCCCCGGGTCTTACTACGAGCAGTACTTC. Translation gives CASSPGSYYEQYF.

The chain combines TRBV27 with TRBJ1-6, with 9 bases aligning to TRBD1. There are 14 residues in the CDR3. Germline loops: CDR1 MNHEY, CDR2 SMNVEV (reference sequence). The DNA of the CDR3 is TGTGCAAGCGGGACAGGGACCTATAATTCACCCCTCCACTTT. It is translated as CASGTGTYNSPLHF.

The chain recombines TRBV7-2 with TRBJ1-5, with 10 nucleotides matching TRBD1. The CDR3 sequence is 16 residues long. After removal of 2 bases from V and 6 bases from J, the junction contained 7 bases not matched to a gene. In germline, CDR1 is SGHTA, CDR2 FQGNSA. The chain's CDR3 is CASSLMTGGAGQPQHF. The CDR3 nucleotides read TGTGCCAGCAGCTTAATGACAGGGGGCGCGGGTCAGCCCCAGCATTTT.

The V call is TRBV6-5, the J call TRBJ2-5; 9 nucleotides align to TRBD2. The end of the DNA is better explained by TRBJ2-7, so the J call may be wrong. Germline CDR1 MNHEY, CDR2 SVGAGI. The CDR3 loop spans 14 amino acids. The CDR3 DNA is TGTGCCAGCAAGAGGACTAGCGTGAACTACGAGCAGTACTTC. Its protein product is CASKRTSVNYEQYF.

V usage is TRBV13 and J usage is TRBJ2-5, with 8 bases aligning to TRBD1. In germline, CDR1 is PRHDT, CDR2 FYEKMQ (reference sequence). The CDR3 totals 17 residues. After removal of 5 bases from V and 5 bases from J, the junction contained 16 bases not matched to a gene. This CDR3 reads CASSPTRDRGGGETQYF. Written as DNA, the CDR3 is TGTGCCAGCAGCCCTACCAGAGACAGGGGAGGTGGGGAGACCCAGTACTTC.

The V and J genes are TRBV5-1 and TRBJ2-1; possibly TRBD1 for D (6 bases). This CDR3 has 18 residues. Trimming shortened V by 4 bases and J by 1 base, and 21 bases separated the two germline ends. Germline CDR1 is SGHRS and CDR2 is YFSETQ. CDR3 amino acids: CASSTGQSSGYSYNEQFF. The CDR3 DNA reads as TGCGCCAGCAGCACCGGACAGAGCAGCGGTTATTCCTACAATGAGCAGTTCTTC.

Only one count was recorded for this clone. The rearrangement joins TRBV7-9 to TRBJ2-7; 7 bases match TRBD1. Germline V gene data show CDR1 as SEHNR and CDR2 as FQNEAQ (reference sequence). V lost 2 bases and J lost 0; bases outside the gene matches: 7. The CDR3 sequence is 16 residues long. CDR3 amino acids: CASSLPNGQVSYEQYF. In DNA, the CDR3 is TGTGCCAGCAGCTTACCTAATGGACAGGTCTCCTACGAGCAGTACTTC.

The chain couples TRBV4-1 to TRBJ2-1; tentative D call: TRBD1 (5 bases). The CDR3 spans 16 residues. V was clipped by 1 base and J by 1 base, with 11 bases between them. Germline CDR1 MGHRA, CDR2 YSYEKL. CDR3 loop: CASSQGQGGSYNEQFF. DNA for the CDR3: TGCGCCAGCAGCCAAGGGCAGGGTGGGTCCTACAATGAGCAGTTCTTC.

The V gene is TRBV5-1, the J gene TRBJ2-7; no reliable D call. Trimming pared 0 bases from V and 2 bases from J, leaving 3 bases between. Per the germline V gene, CDR1 is SGHRS and CDR2 is YFSETQ. The CDR3 runs 12 residues. CDR3 in DNA: TGCGCCAGCAGCTTGGGAGCCTACGAGCAGTACTTC. Its protein product is CASSLGAYEQYF.